Below, 19 T cell receptor beta chains from the same sample are listed, as sequenced in a study of CD8+CD57+ T cells in acquired aplastic anemia. The use of genomic DNA as template underpinned the TCR beta VDJ and CDR3 profiling. TCRdb used MiXCR to reprocess the reads, holding one entry per CDR3 protein. The data contain over 150,000 distinct CDR3 sequences, approximately 48% of them singletons. Patients chosen for sequencing had CD8+CD57+ cells that had expanded, as shown by flow cytometry. The sample consisted of sorted CD4+, CD8+, or CD8+CD57+ T cells (not recorded which) from PBMCs. Source of these receptors: a human donor with aplastic anemia.

The chain employs TRBV7-2 and TRBJ1-4, with D unresolved. The CDR3 consists of 11 residues. The V and J ends lost 2 bases and 9 bases respectively, with 4 bases between them. In germline, CDR1 is SGHTA, CDR2 FQGNSA. The CDR3 region has the DNA TGTGCCAGCAGCTTAAATCAAAAACTGTTTTTT. Its protein product is CASSLNQKLFF.

The chain carries TRBV20-1 and TRBJ2-7; tentatively, D is TRBD2 (5 bases). Germline CDR1 and CDR2: DFQATT and SNEGSKA (reference sequence). The CDR3 is made up of 12 amino acids. The V end lost 4 bases, the J end lost 6 bases, and 13 bases lay between the germline ends. The CDR3 region is CSANQGGLEQYF. CDR3 coding DNA: TGCAGTGCTAACCAAGGAGGCCTCGAGCAGTACTTC.

The sample holds a few counts of this clonotype. The chain joins TRBV11-2 to TRBJ1-1, with 8 bases matching TRBD1. Germline trimming cut 5 bases from V and 4 bases from J; bases unmatched to any gene: 9. Germline CDR1 and CDR2: SGHAT and FQNNGV. The CDR3 contains 15 residues. The DNA for the CDR3 is TGTGCCAGCAGCAAAGGAACAGGGGGTGTCACTGAAGCTTTCTTT. Amino acid sequence: CASSKGTGGVTEAFF. The variable domain in full, with the rest retrieved from reference TRBV11-2 and TRBJ1-1, is EAGVAQSPRYKIIEKRQSVAFWCNPISGHATLYWYQQILGQGPKLLIQFQNNGVVDDSQLPKDRFSAERLKGVDSTLKIQPAKLEDSAVYLCASSKGTGGVTEAFFGQGTRLTVV.

A remark on this clonotype: The junction and the germline gene differ at one end; a read error may be behind it. DNA of the CDR3: TGTGCTAGCAGCCAAGCCTGGGCCTACGAGCAGTACTTC. Its translation is CASSQAWAYEQYF. The chain combines TRBV14 with TRBJ2-7, with D hard to call. Germline loops: CDR1 SGHDN, CDR2 FVKESK. This CDR3 comprises 13 residues.

This clonotype was detected ten times or more. The J gene is TRBJ2-3, the V gene TRBV9; no definite D call. CDR1 and CDR2 (germline): SGDLS, YYNGEE. The CDR3 covers 13 residues. The V gene lost 4 bases and the J gene lost 4 bases, with 10 bases spanning the gap. CDR3 protein: CASSPRLADTQYF. CDR3 bases: TGTGCCAGCAGCCCCCGGCTCGCAGATACGCAGTATTTT.

A remark on this clonotype: This likely comes from a read error, as the CDR3 has no conserved phenylalanine or tryptophan at its end. The V gene is TRBV2, the J gene TRBJ2-3; D ambiguous. Germline V lookup: CDR1 SNHLY, CDR2 FYNNEI. There are 12 residues in the CDR3. V lost 2 bases to trimming and J lost 4 bases, with 4 bases between them. Here the CDR3 DNA reads TGTGCCAGCAGTGAACCAGCAGATACGCAGTATCTT. Translated: CASSEPADTQYL.

The chain uses TRBV5-1 and TRBJ1-1; TRBD1 aligns across 7 bases. This CDR3 spans 14 amino acids. V dropped 4 bases and J dropped 3; count of bases not matched to a gene: 6. The germline V gene has CDR1 SGHRS and CDR2 YFSETQ. CDR3 protein: CASSTTGWDTEAFF. DNA of the CDR3: TGCGCCAGCAGCACGACAGGGTGGGACACTGAAGCTTTCTTT. The whole variable domain, filled in from reference TRBV5-1 and TRBJ1-1, reads KAGVTQTPRYLIKTRGQQVTLSCSPISGHRSVSWYQQTPGQGLQFLFEYFSETQRNKGNFPGRFSGRQFSNSRSEMNVSTLELGDSALYLCASSTTGWDTEAFFGQGTRLTVV.

The chain links TRBV20-1 to TRBJ2-3; 9 nucleotides match TRBD2. V shed 3 bases and J 4 bases; nucleotides not matched to a gene: 2. Germline V gene data show CDR1 as DFQATT and CDR2 as SNEGSKA (reference sequence). The CDR3 consists of 13 residues. Written as DNA, the CDR3 is TGCAGTGCTAGGTGGACTAGCGCAGATACGCAGTATTTT. It specifies CSARWTSADTQYF.

This clonotype occurred a few times. The V call is TRBV27, the J call TRBJ2-7; 11 bases fit TRBD1. There are 16 residues in the CDR3. CDR1 is MNHEY, CDR2 SMNVEV, per germline (reference sequence). V was clipped by 5 bases and J by 2 bases; unmatched bases: 8. The chain's CDR3 is CASSTIRTGGTYEQYF. CDR3 DNA sequence: TGTGCCAGCAGTACGATCAGGACAGGGGGCACCTACGAGCAGTACTTC.

This clonotype occurred many times. The V and J genes are TRBV25-1 and TRBJ2-4; D is uncertain. Trimming cost V 3 bases and J 0 bases, with 9 bases left between them. CDR3 length equals 15 residues. CDR1 is MGHDK, CDR2 SYGVNS, per germline. The CDR3 DNA is TGTGCCAGCAGTGATATCCGAGCAGCCAAAAACATTCAGTACTTC. Its protein is CASSDIRAAKNIQYF. The full variable domain, in which reference TRBV25-1 and TRBJ2-4 provide the parts outside the CDR3, is EADIYQTPRYLVIGTGKKITLECSQTMGHDKMYWYQQDPGMELHLIHYSYGVNSTEKGDLSSESTVSRIRTEHFPLTLESARPSHTSQYLCASSDIRAAKNIQYFGAGTRLSVL.

This clonotype was picked up many times. The chain uses TRBV7-3 and TRBJ2-5; 8 positions agree with TRBD2. CDR1 and CDR2 from the germline V gene are SGHTA and FQGTGA. This CDR3 region has 14 residues. V gave up 3 bases and J gave up 5 bases; unmatched junction bases: 5. In nucleotides, the CDR3 is TGTGCCAGCAGCTTCGGCGGGGGGAGGGAGACCCAGTACTTC. Its protein is CASSFGGGRETQYF. Looking up the rest from reference TRBV7-3 and TRBJ2-5 gives the full variable domain: GAGVSQTPSNKVTEKGKYVELRCDPISGHTALYWYRQSLGQGPEFLIYFQGTGAADDSGLPNDRFFAVRPEGSVSTLKIQRTERGDSAVYLCASSFGGGRETQYFGPGTRLLVL.

This clonotype was detected many times. The V and J genes are TRBV12-3 or TRBV12-4 and TRBJ2-2; a weak D match, TRBD1 (6 bases). Trimming removed 6 bases from V and 8 bases from J, with 19 bases in between. The CDR3 runs to 15 residues. CDR3 in amino acids: CASSTGTSALGELFF. As DNA, the CDR3 is TGTGCCAGCAGCACTGGGACATCTGCCCTAGGGGAGCTGTTTTTT.

This clonotype has ten or more counts. The V call is TRBV5-1, the J call TRBJ2-1, with 13 bases that match TRBD2. Germline CDR1 reads SGHRS; CDR2 reads YFSETQ. The CDR3 is made up of 16 amino acids. V lost 0 bases to trimming and J lost 8 bases; unmatched junction nucleotides: 5. The CDR3 spells CASSLGGTSGVDEQFF. The CDR3 bases are TGCGCCAGCAGCTTGGGTGGGACTAGCGGGGTCGATGAGCAGTTCTTC.

The chain couples TRBV2 to TRBJ1-2, with D unresolved. Germline V gives CDR1 SNHLY, CDR2 FYNNEI. This CDR3 is 16 amino acids long. Trimming took 3 bases from V and 4 from J, leaving 18 bases between them. The CDR3 DNA reads as TGTGCCAGCAGTGACTTAGTAGGCAACTTGCCCTATGGCTACACCTTC. It yields the protein CASSDLVGNLPYGYTF.

Ten or more counts support this clonotype. The chain uses TRBV2 and TRBJ1-1; TRBD1 is a possible D gene (6 bases). The germline V gene encodes CDR1 SNHLY and CDR2 FYNNEI. V gave up 10 bases and J gave up 3 bases, with 24 bases separating them. The CDR3 extends over 16 amino acids. CDR3 DNA: TGTGCCACCCGTCCGGGTAGGGGGGGAGTTGACACTGAAGCTTTCTTT. Translation gives CATRPGRGGVDTEAFF.

This clonotype has a count of ten or more. V usage is TRBV10-3 and J usage is TRBJ2-4; D might be TRBD2 (6 bases). Germline values: CDR1 ENHRY, CDR2 SYGVKD. The CDR3 is made up of 14 amino acids. The germline V and J ends were trimmed by 2 bases and 4 bases, with 9 bases remaining between them. This chain's CDR3 is CAISEQREKNIQYF. The CDR3 DNA reads as TGTGCCATCAGTGAGCAACGGGAGAAAAACATTCAGTACTTC.

This chain joins TRBV15 and TRBJ2-3; 11 nucleotides match TRBD2. Germline V lookup: CDR1 LNHNV, CDR2 YYDKDF (reference sequence). The V and J ends lost 5 bases and 1 base, in that order; junction bases with no gene match: 5. The CDR3 has 16 residues. CDR3 in amino acids: CATSAGLAAGTDTQYF. The CDR3 DNA reads as TGTGCCACCAGCGCGGGACTAGCGGCGGGCACAGATACGCAGTATTTT. The full variable domain, rest sourced from reference TRBV15 and TRBJ2-3, is DAMVIQNPRYQVTQFGKPVTLSCSQTLNHNVMYWYQQKSSQAPKLLFHYYDKDFNNEADTPDNFQSRRPNTSFCFLDIRSPGLGDTAMYLCATSAGLAAGTDTQYFGPGTRLTVL.

As concerns this clonotype: This may come from a read error, since a much larger clone is one base off. The chain combines TRBV12-5 with TRBJ2-1, with a possible D match to TRBD2 (5 bases). V shed 0 bases and J shed 1 base, with 10 bases lying between them. The germline V gene encodes CDR1 LGHNT and CDR2 FRNRAP. The length of the CDR3 is 16 residues. The CDR3 region is CASGLVPGSSYNEQFF. DNA for the CDR3: TGTGCTAGTGGTTTGGTACCTGGGAGTTCCTACAATGAGCAGTTCTTC.

In nucleotides, the CDR3 is TGTGCCAGTAGTATTCTCCATAATCAGCCCCAGCATTTT. It translates to CASSILHNQPQHF. The chain is built from TRBV19 and TRBJ1-5; D is undetermined. Trimming took off 3 bases at V and 4 bases at J, with 7 bases between the two ends. The length of the CDR3 is 13 residues. Germline V gives CDR1 LNHDA, CDR2 SQIVND (reference sequence).